This TCR beta chain was obtained from a study of blood T cells in healthy people across ages. A sample-barcoded 5' primer and a J-beta primer mix were used in a second PCR of roughly 6 to 11 cycles. TCRdb analysed the 5' RACE reads with MiXCR anew, one entry per CDR3 protein. The sample gives hundreds of thousands of distinct CDR3 sequences, approximately 25% of which show up once; under 10% is in the top ten. Looked up from germline, CDR1 is LGHNA and CDR2 is YSLEER. The CDR3 runs 14 residues. The V gene lost 4 bases and the J gene lost 4 bases, with 11 bases spanning the gap. This clonotype turned up a few times. These data were likewise used in another study, on T cells of mothers and their children.

This sequence joins TRBV4-3 and TRBJ2-1; no reliable D call. The TCR originated in a boy between 10 and 17 years old in good health. Sequencing used blood. CDR3 nucleotides: TGCGCCAGCAGCCCCTTTGTCGGGTACAATGAGCAGTTCTTC. This sequence encodes CASSPFVGYNEQFF.